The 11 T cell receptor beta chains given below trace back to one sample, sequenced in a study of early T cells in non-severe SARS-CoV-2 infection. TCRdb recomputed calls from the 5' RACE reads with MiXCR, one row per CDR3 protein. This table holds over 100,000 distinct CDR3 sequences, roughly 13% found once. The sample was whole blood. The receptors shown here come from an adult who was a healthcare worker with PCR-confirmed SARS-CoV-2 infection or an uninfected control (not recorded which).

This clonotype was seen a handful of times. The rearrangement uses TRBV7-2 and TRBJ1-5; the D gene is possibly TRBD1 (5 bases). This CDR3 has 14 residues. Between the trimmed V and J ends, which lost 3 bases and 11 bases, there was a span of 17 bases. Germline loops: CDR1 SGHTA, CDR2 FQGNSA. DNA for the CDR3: TGTGCCAGCAGCTTTTCCAGGGATCAGCAGGCCCAGCATTTT. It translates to CASSFSRDQQAQHF.

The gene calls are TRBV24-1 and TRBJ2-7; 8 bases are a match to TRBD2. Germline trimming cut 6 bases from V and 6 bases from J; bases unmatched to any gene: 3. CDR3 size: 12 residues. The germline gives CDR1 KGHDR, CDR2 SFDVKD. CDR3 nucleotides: TGTGCCACCAGTCCCGGGAGGGGCGAGCAGTACTTC. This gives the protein CATSPGRGEQYF.

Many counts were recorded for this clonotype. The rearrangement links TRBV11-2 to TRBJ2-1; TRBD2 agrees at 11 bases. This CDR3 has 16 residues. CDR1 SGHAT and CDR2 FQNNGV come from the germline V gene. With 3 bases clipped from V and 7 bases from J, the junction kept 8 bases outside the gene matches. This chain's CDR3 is CASSLSLAGGKNEQFF. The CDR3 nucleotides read TGTGCCAGCAGCTTGAGTTTAGCGGGAGGGAAGAATGAGCAGTTCTTC.

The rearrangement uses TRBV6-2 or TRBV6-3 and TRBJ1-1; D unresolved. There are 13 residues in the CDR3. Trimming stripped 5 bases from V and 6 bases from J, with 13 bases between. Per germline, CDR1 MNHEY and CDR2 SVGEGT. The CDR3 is CASSDHNGAEAFF. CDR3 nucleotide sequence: TGTGCCAGCAGTGACCATAACGGCGCTGAAGCTTTCTTT.

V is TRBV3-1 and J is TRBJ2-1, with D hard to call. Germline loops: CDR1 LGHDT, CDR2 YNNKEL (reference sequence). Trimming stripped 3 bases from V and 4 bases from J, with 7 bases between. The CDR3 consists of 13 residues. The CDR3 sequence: CASSQRSYNEQFF. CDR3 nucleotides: TGTGCCAGCAGCCAGCGGTCATACAATGAGCAGTTCTTC.

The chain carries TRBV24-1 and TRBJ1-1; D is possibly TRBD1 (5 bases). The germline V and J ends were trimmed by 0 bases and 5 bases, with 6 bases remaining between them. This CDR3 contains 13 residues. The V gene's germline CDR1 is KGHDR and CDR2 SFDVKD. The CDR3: CATSDLRGTEAFF. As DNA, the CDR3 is TGTGCCACCAGTGATTTGAGGGGTACTGAAGCTTTCTTT.

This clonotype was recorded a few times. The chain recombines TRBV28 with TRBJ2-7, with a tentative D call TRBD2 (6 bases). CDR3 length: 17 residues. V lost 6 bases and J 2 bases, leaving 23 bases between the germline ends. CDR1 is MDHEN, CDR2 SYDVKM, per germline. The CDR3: CASSPGSLGRDPYEQYF. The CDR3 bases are TGTGCCAGCAGCCCCGGTTCGTTGGGGCGGGACCCCTACGAGCAGTACTTC.

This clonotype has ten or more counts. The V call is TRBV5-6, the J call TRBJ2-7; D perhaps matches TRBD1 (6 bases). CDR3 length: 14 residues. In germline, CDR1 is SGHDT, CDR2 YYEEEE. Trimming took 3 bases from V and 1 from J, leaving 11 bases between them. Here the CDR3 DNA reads TGTGCCAGCAGCTCGCACGGGACATCCTACGAGCAGTACTTC. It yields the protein CASSSHGTSYEQYF.

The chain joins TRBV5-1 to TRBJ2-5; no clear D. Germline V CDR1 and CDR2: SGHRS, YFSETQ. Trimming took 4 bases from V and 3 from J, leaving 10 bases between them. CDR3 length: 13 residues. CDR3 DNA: TGCGCCAGCAGCGAAGGTGCGGAAGAGACCCAGTACTTC. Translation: CASSEGAEETQYF.

The CDR3, as DNA: TGTGCCAGCAGCCCGGGCCCCTATGGCGGTGAGCAGTTCTTC. It yields the protein CASSPGPYGGEQFF. The J gene is TRBJ2-1, the V gene TRBV7-9; the D is unclear. V lost 5 bases to trimming and J lost 9 bases, with 17 bases between them. This CDR3 has 14 residues. Germline-derived CDR1 and CDR2 are SEHNR and FQNEAQ (reference sequence). Complete variable domain (other parts from reference TRBV7-9 and TRBJ2-1): DTGVSQNPRHKITKRGQNVTFRCDPISEHNRLYWYRQTLGQGPEFLTYFQNEAQLEKSRLLSDRFSAERPKGSFSTLEIQRTEQGDSAMYLCASSPGPYGGEQFFGPGTRLTVL.

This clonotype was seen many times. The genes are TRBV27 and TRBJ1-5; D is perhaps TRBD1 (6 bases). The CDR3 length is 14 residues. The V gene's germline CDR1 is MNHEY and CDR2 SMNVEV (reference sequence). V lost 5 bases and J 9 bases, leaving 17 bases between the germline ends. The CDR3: CASSVRGPGRPQHF. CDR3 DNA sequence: TGTGCCAGCAGTGTCAGGGGTCCGGGCAGGCCCCAGCATTTT.